This T cell receptor (beta chain) is from a study of OX40 agonist ivuxolimab in advanced cancers. General observations from the study: Individuals who were partial responders at 0.1-3.0 mg/kg had clonal expansion that ranked among the lowest.

Losses at the gene ends were 3 bases for V and 8 bases for J; bases not matched to a gene: 6. Germline CDR1 reads MRHNA; CDR2 reads SNTAGT. The CDR3 covers 15 residues. Produced via immunoSEQ multiplex PCR; TCRdb's table is partial and in-frame only. The table lists 99,000 or so clones, approximately 80% of them singletons. On this clone: What it binds is not known.

The receptor comes from an adult with an advanced solid tumor such as melanoma, head and neck, liver or kidney cancer. The chain carries TRBV6-4 and TRBJ2-1; 11 positions match TRBD2. This specimen consisted of CD4+ or CD8+ T cells sorted from blood, obtained in a trial of the OX40 agonist ivuxolimab. DNA for the CDR3: TGTGCCAGCAGTGAAACTAGCGGGGGCGTGGATGAGCAGTTCTTC. Translation: CASSETSGGVDEQFF.